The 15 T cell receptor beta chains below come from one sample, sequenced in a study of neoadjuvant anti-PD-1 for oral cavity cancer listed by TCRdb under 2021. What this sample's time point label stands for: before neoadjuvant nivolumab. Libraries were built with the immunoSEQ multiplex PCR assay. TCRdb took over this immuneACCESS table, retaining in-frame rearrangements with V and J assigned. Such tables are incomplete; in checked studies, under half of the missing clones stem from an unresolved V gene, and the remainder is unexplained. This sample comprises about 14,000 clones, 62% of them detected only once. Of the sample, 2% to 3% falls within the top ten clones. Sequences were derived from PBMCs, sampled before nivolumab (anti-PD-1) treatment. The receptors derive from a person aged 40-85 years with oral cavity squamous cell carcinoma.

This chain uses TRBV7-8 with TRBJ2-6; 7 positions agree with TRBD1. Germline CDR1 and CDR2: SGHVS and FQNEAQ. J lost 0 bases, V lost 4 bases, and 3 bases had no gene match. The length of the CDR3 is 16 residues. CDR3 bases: TGTGCCAGCAGCTCGACAGGGAGCTCTGGGGCCAACGTCCTGACTTTC. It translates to CASSSTGSSGANVLTF.

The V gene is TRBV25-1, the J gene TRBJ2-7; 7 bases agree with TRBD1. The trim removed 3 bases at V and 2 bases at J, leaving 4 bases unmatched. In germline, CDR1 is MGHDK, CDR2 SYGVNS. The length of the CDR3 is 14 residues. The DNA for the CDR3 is TGTGCCAGCAGTGAGAGACAGGGACCCTACGAGCAGTACTTC. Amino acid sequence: CASSERQGPYEQYF.

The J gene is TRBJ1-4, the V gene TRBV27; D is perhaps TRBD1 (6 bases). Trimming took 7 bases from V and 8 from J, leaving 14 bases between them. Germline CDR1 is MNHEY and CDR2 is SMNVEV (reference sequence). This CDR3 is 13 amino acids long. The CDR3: CASTFRRGEKLFF. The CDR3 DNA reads TGTGCCAGCACCTTTAGGAGGGGGGAAAAACTGTTTTTT.

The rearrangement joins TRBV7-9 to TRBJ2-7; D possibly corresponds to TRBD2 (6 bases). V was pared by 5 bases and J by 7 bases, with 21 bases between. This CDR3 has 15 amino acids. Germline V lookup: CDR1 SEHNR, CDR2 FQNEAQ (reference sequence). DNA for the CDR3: TGTGCCAGCAGCGTAGTGGATGGGTCGACTAGTGAGCAGTACTTC. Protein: CASSVVDGSTSEQYF.

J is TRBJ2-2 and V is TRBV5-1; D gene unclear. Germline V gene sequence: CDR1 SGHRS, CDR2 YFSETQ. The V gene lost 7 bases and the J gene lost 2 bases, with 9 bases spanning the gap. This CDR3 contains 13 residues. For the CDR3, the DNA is TGCGCCAGCGGGCAGTACAACACCGGGGAGCTGTTTTTT. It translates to CASGQYNTGELFF.

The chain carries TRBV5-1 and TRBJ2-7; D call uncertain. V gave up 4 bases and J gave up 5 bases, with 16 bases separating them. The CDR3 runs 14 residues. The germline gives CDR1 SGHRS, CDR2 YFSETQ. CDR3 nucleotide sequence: TGCGCCAGCAGCCCGTGGGATTTCAAGAACGAGCAGTACTTC. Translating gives CASSPWDFKNEQYF.

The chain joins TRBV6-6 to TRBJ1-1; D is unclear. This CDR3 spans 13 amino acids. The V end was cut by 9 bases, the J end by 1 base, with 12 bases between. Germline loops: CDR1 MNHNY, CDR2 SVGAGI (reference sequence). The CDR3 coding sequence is TGTGCCAGTTTATTAGGAGGGAACACTGAAGCTTTCTTT. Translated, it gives CASLLGGNTEAFF.

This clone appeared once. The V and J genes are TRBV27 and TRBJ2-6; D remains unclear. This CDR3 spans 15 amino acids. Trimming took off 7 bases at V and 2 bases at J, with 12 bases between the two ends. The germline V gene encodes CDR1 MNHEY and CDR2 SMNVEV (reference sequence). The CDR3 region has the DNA TGTGCCAGCACCCTACAGCCTACTGGGGCCAACGTCCTGACTTTC. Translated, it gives CASTLQPTGANVLTF.

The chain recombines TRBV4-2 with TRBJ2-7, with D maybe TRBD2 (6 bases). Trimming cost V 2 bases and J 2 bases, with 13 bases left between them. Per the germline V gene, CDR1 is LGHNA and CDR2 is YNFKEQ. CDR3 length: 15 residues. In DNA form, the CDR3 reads TGTGCCAGCAGCCAACTTAGTAGCGGACCCTACGAGCAGTACTTC. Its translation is CASSQLSSGPYEQYF.

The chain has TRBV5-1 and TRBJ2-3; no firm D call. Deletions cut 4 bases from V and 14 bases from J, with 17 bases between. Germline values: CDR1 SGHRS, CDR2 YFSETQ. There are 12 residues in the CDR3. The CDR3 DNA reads TGCGCCAGCAGCGAGAGTCCAGGCCCGGTGTATTTT. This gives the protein CASSESPGPVYF.

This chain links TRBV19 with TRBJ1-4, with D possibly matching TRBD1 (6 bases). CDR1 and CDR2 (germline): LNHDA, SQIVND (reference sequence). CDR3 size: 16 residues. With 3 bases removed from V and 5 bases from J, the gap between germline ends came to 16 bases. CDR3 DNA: TGTGCCAGTAGTATGCCGGCCATAGGGGGAAATGAAAAACTGTTTTTT. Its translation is CASSMPAIGGNEKLFF.

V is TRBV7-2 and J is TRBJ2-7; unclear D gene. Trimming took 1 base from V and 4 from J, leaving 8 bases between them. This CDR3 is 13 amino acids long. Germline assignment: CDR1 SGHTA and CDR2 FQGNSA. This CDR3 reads CASSLDSQYEQYF. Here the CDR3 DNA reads TGTGCCAGCAGCTTAGACAGTCAGTACGAGCAGTACTTC.

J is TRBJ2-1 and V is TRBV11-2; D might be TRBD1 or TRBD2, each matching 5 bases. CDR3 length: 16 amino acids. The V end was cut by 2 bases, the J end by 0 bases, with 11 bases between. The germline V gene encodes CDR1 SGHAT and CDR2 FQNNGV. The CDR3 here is CASSLTGRSSYNEQFF. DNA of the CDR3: TGTGCCAGCAGCTTAACGGGACGGAGCTCCTACAATGAGCAGTTCTTC.

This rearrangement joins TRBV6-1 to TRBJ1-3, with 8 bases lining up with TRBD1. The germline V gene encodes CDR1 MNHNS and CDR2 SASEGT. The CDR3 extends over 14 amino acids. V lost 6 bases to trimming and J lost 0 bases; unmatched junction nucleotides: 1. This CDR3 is CASRTGDSGNTIYF. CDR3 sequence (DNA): TGTGCCAGCAGGACAGGGGACTCTGGAAACACCATATATTTT.

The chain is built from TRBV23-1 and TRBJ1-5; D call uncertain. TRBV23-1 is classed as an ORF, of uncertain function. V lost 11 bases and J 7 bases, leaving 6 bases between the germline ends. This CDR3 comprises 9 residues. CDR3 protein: CAESQPQHF. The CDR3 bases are TGCGCCGAGAGCCAGCCCCAGCATTTT.